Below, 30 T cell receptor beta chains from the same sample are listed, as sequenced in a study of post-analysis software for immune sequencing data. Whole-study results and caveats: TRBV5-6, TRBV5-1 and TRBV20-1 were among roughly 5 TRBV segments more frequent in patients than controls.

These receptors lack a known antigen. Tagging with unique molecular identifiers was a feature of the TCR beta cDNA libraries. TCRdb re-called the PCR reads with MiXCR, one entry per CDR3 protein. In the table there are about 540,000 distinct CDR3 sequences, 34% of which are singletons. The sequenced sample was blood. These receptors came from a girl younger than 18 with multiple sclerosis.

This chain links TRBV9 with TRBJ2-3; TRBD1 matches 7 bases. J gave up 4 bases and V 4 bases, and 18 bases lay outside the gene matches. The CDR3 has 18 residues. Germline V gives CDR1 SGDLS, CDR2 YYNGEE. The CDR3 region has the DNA TGTGCCAGCAGCAGTTTTCAAAGGGGGCTCGGGGAGTCAGATACGCAGTATTTT. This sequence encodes CASSSFQRGLGESDTQYF. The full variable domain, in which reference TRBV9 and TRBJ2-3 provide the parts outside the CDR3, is DSGVTQTPKHLITATGQRVTLRCSPRSGDLSVYWYQQSLDQGLQFLIQYYNGEERAKGNILERFSAQQFPDLHSELNLSSLELGDSALYFCASSSFQRGLGESDTQYFGPGTRLTVL.

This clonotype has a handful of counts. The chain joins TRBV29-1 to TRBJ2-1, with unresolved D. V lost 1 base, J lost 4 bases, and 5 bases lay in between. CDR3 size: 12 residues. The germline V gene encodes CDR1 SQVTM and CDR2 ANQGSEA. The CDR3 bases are TGCAGCGTTGAAGGACCATACAATGAGCAGTTCTTC. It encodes CSVEGPYNEQFF.

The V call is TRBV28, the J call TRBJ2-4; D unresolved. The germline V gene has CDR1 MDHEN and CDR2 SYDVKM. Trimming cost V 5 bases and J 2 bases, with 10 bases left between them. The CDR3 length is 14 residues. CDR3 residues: CASSPPGTKNIQYF. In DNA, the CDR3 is TGTGCCAGCAGTCCCCCGGGCACCAAAAACATTCAGTACTTC.

Here the CDR3 DNA reads TGTGCCAGCAGTGAATGGTACGGGACACGCCCTGAAAAACTGTTTTTT. Residues: CASSEWYGTRPEKLFF. This chain joins TRBV6-1 and TRBJ1-4, with D tentatively TRBD1 (6 bases). V was pared by 2 bases and J by 7 bases, with 17 bases between. The germline V gene has CDR1 MNHNS and CDR2 SASEGT. This CDR3 has 16 amino acids.

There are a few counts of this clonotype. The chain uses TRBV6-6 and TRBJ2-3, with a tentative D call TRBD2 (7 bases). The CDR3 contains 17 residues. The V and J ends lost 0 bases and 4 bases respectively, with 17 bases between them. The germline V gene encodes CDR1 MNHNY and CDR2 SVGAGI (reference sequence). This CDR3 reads CASSYSNLAGAADTQYF. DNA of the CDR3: TGTGCCAGCAGTTACTCGAACCTGGCGGGGGCTGCAGATACGCAGTATTTT.

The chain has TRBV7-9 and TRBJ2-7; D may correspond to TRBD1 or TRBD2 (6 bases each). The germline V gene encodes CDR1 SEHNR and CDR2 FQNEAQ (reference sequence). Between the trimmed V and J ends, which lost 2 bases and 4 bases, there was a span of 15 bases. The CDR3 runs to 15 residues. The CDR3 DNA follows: TGTGCCAGCAGCTTATCGGGGGCCTACCTTTACGAGCAGTACTTC. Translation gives CASSLSGAYLYEQYF.

CDR3 nucleotides: TGTGCCAGCATTGGGACTAGCGGGGGCGGCTCCTACAATGAGCAGTTCTTC. Amino acids: CASIGTSGGGSYNEQFF. The chain recombines TRBV6-1 with TRBJ2-1, with 14 bases fitting TRBD2. The CDR3 loop spans 17 amino acids. Germline V lookup: CDR1 MNHNS, CDR2 SASEGT. Trimming removed 7 bases from V and 0 bases from J; junction bases left unmatched: 5.

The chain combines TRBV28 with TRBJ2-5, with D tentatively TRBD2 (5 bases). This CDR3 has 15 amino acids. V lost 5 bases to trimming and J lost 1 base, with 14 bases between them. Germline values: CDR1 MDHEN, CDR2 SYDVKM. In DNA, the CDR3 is TGTGCCAGCAGTCCCCACTCAGCGGCCCAAGAGACCCAGTACTTC. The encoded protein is CASSPHSAAQETQYF.

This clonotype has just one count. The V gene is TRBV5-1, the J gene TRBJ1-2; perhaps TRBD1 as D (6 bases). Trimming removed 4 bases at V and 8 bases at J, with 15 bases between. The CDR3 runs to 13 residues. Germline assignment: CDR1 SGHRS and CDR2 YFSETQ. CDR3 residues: CASSTSGVEGYTF. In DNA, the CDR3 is TGCGCCAGCAGCACTTCAGGGGTAGAGGGCTACACCTTC.

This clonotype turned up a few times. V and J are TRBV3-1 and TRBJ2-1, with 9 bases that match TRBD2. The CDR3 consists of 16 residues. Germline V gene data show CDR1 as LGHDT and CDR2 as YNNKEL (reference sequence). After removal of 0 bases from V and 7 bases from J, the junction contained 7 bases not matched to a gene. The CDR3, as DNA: TGTGCCAGCAGCCAAGAAGGGCTAGCGGGGCGGAATGAGCAGTTCTTC. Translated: CASSQEGLAGRNEQFF.

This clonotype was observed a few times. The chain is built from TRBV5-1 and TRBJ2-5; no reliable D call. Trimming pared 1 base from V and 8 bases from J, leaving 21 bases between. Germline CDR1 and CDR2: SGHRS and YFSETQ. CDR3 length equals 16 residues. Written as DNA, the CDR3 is TGCGCCAGCAGCTTGTATCGTTATAGCTCTGGGGAAACCCAGTACTTC. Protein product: CASSLYRYSSGETQYF.

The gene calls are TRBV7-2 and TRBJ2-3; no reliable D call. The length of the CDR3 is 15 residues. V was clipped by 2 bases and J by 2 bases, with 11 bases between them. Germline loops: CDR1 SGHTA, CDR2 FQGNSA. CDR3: CASSLSAVITDTQYF. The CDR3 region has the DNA TGTGCCAGCAGCTTATCCGCAGTTATCACAGATACGCAGTATTTT. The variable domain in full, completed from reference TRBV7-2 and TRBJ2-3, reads GAGVSQSPSNKVTEKGKDVELRCDPISGHTALYWYRQSLGQGLEFLIYFQGNSAPDKSGLPSDRFSAERTGGSVSTLTIQRTQQEDSAVYLCASSLSAVITDTQYFGPGTRLTVL.

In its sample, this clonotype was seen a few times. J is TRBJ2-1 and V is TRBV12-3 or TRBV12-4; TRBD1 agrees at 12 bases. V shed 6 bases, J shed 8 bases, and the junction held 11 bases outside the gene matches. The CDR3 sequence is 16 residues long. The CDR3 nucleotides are TGTGCCAGCAGAAGTAAAGGGACAGGGGGCCCTCATGAGCAGTTCTTC. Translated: CASRSKGTGGPHEQFF.

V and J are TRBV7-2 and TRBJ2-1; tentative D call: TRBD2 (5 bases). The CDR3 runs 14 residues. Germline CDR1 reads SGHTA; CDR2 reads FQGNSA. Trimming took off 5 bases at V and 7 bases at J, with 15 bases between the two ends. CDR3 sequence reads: CASSLTKLVNEQFF. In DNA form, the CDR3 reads TGTGCCAGCAGCCTGACTAAATTGGTAAATGAGCAGTTCTTC.

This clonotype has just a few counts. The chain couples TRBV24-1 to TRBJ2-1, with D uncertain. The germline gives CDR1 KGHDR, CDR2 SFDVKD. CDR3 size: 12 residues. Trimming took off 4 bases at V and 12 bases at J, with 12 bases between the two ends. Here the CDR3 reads CATSEGVGRQFF. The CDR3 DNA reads TGTGCCACCAGTGAGGGCGTCGGACGGCAGTTCTTC.

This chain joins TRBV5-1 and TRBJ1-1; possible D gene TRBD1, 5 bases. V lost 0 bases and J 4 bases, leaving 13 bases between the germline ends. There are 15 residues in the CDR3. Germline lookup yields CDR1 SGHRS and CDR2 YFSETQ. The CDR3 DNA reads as TGCGCCAGCAGCTTGGAGGGCCAGGGTCGCACTGAAGCTTTCTTT. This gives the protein CASSLEGQGRTEAFF.

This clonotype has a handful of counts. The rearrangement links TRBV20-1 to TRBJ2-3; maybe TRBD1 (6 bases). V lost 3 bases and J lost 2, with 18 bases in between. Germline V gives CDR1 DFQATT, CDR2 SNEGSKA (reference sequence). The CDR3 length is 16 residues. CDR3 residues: CSASQPGTQYTDTQYF. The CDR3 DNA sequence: TGCAGTGCTAGCCAGCCCGGGACACAGTACACAGATACGCAGTATTTT.

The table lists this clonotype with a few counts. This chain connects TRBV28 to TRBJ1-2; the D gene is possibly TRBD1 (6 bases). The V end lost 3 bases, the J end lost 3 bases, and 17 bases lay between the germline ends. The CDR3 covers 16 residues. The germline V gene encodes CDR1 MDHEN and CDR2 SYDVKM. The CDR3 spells CASSFSWAGEDYGYTF. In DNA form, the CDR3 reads TGTGCCAGCAGTTTTTCTTGGGCAGGGGAGGACTATGGCTACACCTTC.

The CDR3 nucleotides are TGTGCCAGCAGCCAAGATTTTGGTAGCGGGGGGCTAGGTTCTGAGCAGTACTTC. As protein: CASSQDFGSGGLGSEQYF. The V call is TRBV3-1, the J call TRBJ2-7; 10 positions match TRBD2. V was clipped by 0 bases and J by 7 bases; unmatched bases: 15. The CDR3 has 18 amino acids. The germline gives CDR1 LGHDT, CDR2 YNNKEL (reference sequence).

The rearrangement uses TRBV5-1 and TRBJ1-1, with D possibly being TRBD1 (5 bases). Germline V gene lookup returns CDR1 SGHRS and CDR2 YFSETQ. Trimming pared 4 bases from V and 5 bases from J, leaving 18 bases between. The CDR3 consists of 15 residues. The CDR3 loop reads CASSLGETRRTEAFF. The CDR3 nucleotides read TGCGCCAGCAGCCTGGGGGAGACTCGGAGGACTGAAGCTTTCTTT.

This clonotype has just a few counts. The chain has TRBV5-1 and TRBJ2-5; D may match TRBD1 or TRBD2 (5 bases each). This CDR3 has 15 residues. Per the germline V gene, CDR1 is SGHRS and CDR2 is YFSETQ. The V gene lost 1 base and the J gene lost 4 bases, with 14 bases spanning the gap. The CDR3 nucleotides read TGCGCCAGCAGCTTGCGAGCAGGGACCGGAGAGACCCAGTACTTC. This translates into CASSLRAGTGETQYF.

Written as DNA, the CDR3 is TGTGCCAGCAGGTCGTTGGGGCGGGGGAGCTCCTACAATGAGCAGTTCTTC. Protein product: CASRSLGRGSSYNEQFF. This chain joins TRBV7-2 and TRBJ2-1; TRBD2 matches 7 bases. The germline CDR1 and CDR2 sequences are SGHTA and FQGNSA. V dropped 6 bases and J dropped 0; count of bases not matched to a gene: 11. CDR3 length: 17 amino acids.

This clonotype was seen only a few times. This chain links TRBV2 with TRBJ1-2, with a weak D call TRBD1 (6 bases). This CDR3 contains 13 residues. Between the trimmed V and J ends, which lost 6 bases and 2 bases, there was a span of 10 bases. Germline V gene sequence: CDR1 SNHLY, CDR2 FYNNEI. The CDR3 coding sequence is TGTGCCAGCAGGGACAGCTTAAACTATGGCTACACCTTC. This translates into CASRDSLNYGYTF.

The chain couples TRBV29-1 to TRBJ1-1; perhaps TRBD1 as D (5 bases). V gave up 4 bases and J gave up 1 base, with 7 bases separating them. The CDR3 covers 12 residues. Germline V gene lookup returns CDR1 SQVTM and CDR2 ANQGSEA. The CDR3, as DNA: TGCAGCGTTGCAACAGGGAACACTGAAGCTTTCTTT. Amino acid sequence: CSVATGNTEAFF.

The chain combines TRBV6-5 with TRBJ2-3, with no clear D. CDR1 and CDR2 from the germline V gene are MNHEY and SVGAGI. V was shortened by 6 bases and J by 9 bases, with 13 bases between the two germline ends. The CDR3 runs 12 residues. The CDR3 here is CASSSAALTQYF. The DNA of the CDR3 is TGTGCCAGCAGCTCCGCGGCTTTGACGCAGTATTTT.

The CDR3 loop is CASSFHSGGGFYEQYF. The CDR3 DNA sequence: TGTGCCAGCAGTTTTCACAGCGGGGGAGGGTTCTACGAGCAGTACTTC. The rearrangement links TRBV6-6 to TRBJ2-7; 8 positions agree with TRBD2. The trim removed 4 bases at V and 3 bases at J, leaving 11 bases unmatched. The germline V gene has CDR1 MNHNY and CDR2 SVGAGI (reference sequence). This CDR3 has 16 residues.

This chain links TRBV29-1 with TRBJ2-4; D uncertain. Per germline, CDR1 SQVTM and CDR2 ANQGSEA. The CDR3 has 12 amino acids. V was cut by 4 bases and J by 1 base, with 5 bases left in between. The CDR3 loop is CSVGEAKNIQYF. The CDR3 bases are TGCAGCGTTGGTGAGGCCAAAAACATTCAGTACTTC.

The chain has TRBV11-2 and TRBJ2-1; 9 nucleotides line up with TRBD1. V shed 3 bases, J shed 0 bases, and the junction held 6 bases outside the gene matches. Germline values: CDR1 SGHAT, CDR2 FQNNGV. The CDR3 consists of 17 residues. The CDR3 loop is CASSFSGTGSSYNEQFF. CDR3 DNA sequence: TGTGCCAGCAGCTTTTCCGGGACAGGGAGCTCCTACAATGAGCAGTTCTTC.

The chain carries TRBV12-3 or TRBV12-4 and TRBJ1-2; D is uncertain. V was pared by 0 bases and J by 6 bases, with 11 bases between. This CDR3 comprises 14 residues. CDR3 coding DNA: TGTGCCAGCAGTTTAGCGCTACGAAGTCATGGCTACACCTTC. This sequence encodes CASSLALRSHGYTF.

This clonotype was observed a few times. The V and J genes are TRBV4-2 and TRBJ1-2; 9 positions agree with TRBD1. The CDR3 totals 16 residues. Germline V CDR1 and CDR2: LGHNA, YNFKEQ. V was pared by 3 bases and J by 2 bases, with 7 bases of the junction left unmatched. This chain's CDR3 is CASSHLRTGVNYGYTF. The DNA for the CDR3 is TGTGCCAGCAGCCACCTGAGGACAGGGGTGAACTATGGCTACACCTTC.